The rows below give T cell receptor beta chains drawn from one sample of a study of glioma-infiltrating T cells after dendritic cell vaccination. The method was immunoSEQ multiplex PCR; TCRdb's version includes in-frame clones alone and lacks a portion of them. The data hold roughly 47,000 clones, with about 85% observed a single time. Sample: blood, taken before dendritic cell vaccination. The source of these receptors is a human donor with glioblastoma. Each CDR3 is given with its conserved first and last residue. The D gene is left open where the match is weak. Some rows have no size entry. The others give once, few or many, or a class for an expanded clone.

D,size,J,V,DNA,CDR3
.,.,TRBJ1-2,TRBV6-1,TGTGCCAGCAGTGAGGCGCTGGGGGGGAGGGATGGCTACACCTTC,CASSEALGGRDGYTF
.,.,TRBJ1-4,TRBV6-1,TGTGCCAGCAGTGGGGGTGGGCAGGGTAATGAAAAACTGTTTTTT,CASSGGGQGNEKLFF
TRBD1,.,TRBJ2-7,TRBV27,TGTGCCAGCAGGCCGGGACAGGGGACCTACGAGCAGTACTTC,CASRPGQGTYEQYF
.,.,TRBJ2-2,TRBV4-2,TGTGCCAGCAGCCAACCGGGGTCGGCCGGGGAGCTGTTTTTT,CASSQPGSAGELFF
TRBD2,.,TRBJ2-5,TRBV11-2,TGTGCCAGCAGCTTAGAGGCAGGGGGCGGACTAGCGGGGGGAACAGAGACCCAGTACTTC,CASSLEAGGGLAGGTETQYF
.,.,TRBJ2-1,TRBV19,TGTGCCAGTAGTATGGCAGGCACCCCACAGTTCTTC,CASSMAGTPQFF
TRBD2,few,TRBJ2-1,TRBV5-4,TGTGCCAGCAGCTTTGACGGGGGGGTAGACAATGAGCAGTTCTTC,CASSFDGGVDNEQFF
.,.,TRBJ1-2,TRBV19,TGTGCCAGTAGTGGTTGGGCAGGGGTCACCTCTAACTATGGCTACACCTTC,CASSGWAGVTSNYGYTF
TRBD2,once,TRBJ2-3,TRBV18,TGTGCCAGCTCACTCCTGTTTGCGCGGGAGAGAACAGATACGCAGTATTTT,CASSLLFARERTDTQYF
TRBD1,.,TRBJ2-7,TRBV29-1,TGCAGCGTTGAAGATGGGGACAGGGGTCAGTACGAGCAGTACTTC,CSVEDGDRGQYEQYF
TRBD2,.,TRBJ2-7,TRBV7-2,TGTGCCAGCAGCGCCGTACTAGCGGGAGGGGTCTTC,CASSAVLAGGVF
TRBD2,.,TRBJ2-1,TRBV6-4,TGTGCCAGCAGTGATGGAGCGGGAGGTAATGAGCAGTTCTTC,CASSDGAGGNEQFF
.,few,TRBJ1-1,TRBV15,TGTGCCACCAGCAGGGGGTGGGGGGGCACTGAAGCTTTCTTT,CATSRGWGGTEAFF
TRBD2,.,TRBJ2-7,TRBV11-3,TGTGCCAGCAGCCCCTTAGCGGGAGGGAACTACGAGCAGTACTTC,CASSPLAGGNYEQYF
TRBD2,.,TRBJ2-3,TRBV15,TGTGCCACCAGCAAAGGGGCTAGCGGGGGTGATACGCAGTATTTT,CATSKGASGGDTQYF
TRBD1,once,TRBJ1-3,TRBV6-5,TGTGCCAGCGGGACAGACTCTGGAAACACCATATATTTT,CASGTDSGNTIYF
.,.,TRBJ1-3,TRBV30,TGTGCCTGGAGTGTTACAGGGATTGGAAACACCATATATTTT,CAWSVTGIGNTIYF
.,.,TRBJ1-3,TRBV19,TGTGCCAGTAGCCCAGAGGGGGGGCGAGGAAACACCATATATTTT,CASSPEGGRGNTIYF
TRBD2,.,TRBJ2-7,TRBV5-6,TGTGCCAGCAGCTTGCGCTGGCGGGAGCGTTACGAGCAGTACTTC,CASSLRWRERYEQYF
.,.,TRBJ2-6,TRBV18,TGTGCCAGCTCACCAGAGACAGTAAGCTCTGGGGCCAACGTCCTGACTTTC,CASSPETVSSGANVLTF
.,.,TRBJ2-7,TRBV18,TGTGCCAGCTCCTTTGTGGGGAGCTCCTACGAGCAGTACTTC,CASSFVGSSYEQYF
TRBD1,.,TRBJ2-2,TRBV5-1,TGCGCCAGCAGCTTATCGACAGGGTCGCCCACCGGGGAGCTGTTTTTT,CASSLSTGSPTGELFF
TRBD1,.,TRBJ2-7,TRBV27,TGTGCCAGCAGTAACAGGGGGCCGACCTACGAGCAGTACTTC,CASSNRGPTYEQYF
.,.,TRBJ2-7,TRBV14,TGTGCCAGCAGCCAAGAGGGGGCAGGGAACCACGAGCAGTACTTC,CASSQEGAGNHEQYF
.,.,TRBJ1-2,TRBV7-9,TGTGCCAGCAGCTTGGAACAGTCCTTCTTTGGCTACACCTTC,CASSLEQSFFGYTF
.,.,TRBJ2-6,TRBV11-2,TGTGCCAGCAGCTCCCCTACAGGCGGTAACTCTGGGGCCAACGTCCTGACTTTC,CASSSPTGGNSGANVLTF
TRBD2,.,TRBJ2-1,TRBV11-2,TGTGCCAGCAGCTTAGACTTGACGGCGGGAGGGCCCTACAATGAGCAGTTCTTC,CASSLDLTAGGPYNEQFF
TRBD1,.,TRBJ2-1,TRBV5-1,TGCGCCAGCAGACCGCAGGGGGCCCAAAGCTCCTACAATGAGCAGTTCTTC,CASRPQGAQSSYNEQFF
TRBD1,.,TRBJ1-1,TRBV6-5,TGTGCCAGCAGAACGACAGGGGGGAACACTGAAGCTTTCTTT,CASRTTGGNTEAFF
.,.,TRBJ2-7,TRBV6-6,TGTGCCAGCAGTTCCAAAAGCGGGCTTTCCTACGAGCAGTACTTC,CASSSKSGLSYEQYF
.,.,TRBJ1-2,TRBV5-6,TGTGCCAGCAGCTTGGTACAGCGGCAGGACTATGGCTACACCTTC,CASSLVQRQDYGYTF
TRBD2,once,TRBJ2-7,TRBV5-8,TGTGCCAGCAGCCGCGGAGGTAGCGGGAAATACGAGCAGTACTTC,CASSRGGSGKYEQYF
TRBD1,few,TRBJ1-6,TRBV27,TGTGCCAGCAAACTTACAGGGGGCTATTCACCCCTCCACTTT,CASKLTGGYSPLHF
.,.,TRBJ1-3,TRBV23-1,TGCGCCAGCAGTCGGGGGGCTGGAAACACCATATATTTT,CASSRGAGNTIYF
.,.,TRBJ1-2,TRBV7-2,TGTGCCAGCAGCTTACTAGTGACAGGCCCTAACTATGGCTACACCTTC,CASSLLVTGPNYGYTF
TRBD2,few,TRBJ2-5,TRBV7-8,TGTGCCAGCAGCTTAGGACTAGCGGGAACTCAAGAGACCCAGTACTTC,CASSLGLAGTQETQYF
.,.,TRBJ2-7,TRBV7-9,TGTGCCAGCAGCTCAAATACAGGGAGAACAAGCTCCTACGAGCAGTACTTC,CASSSNTGRTSSYEQYF
TRBD2,.,TRBJ2-1,TRBV15,TGTGCCACCAGCAGTAGAGATAATAGAGCGGGAGACGCGAATGAGCAGTTCTTC,CATSSRDNRAGDANEQFF